Each of the 8 T cell receptor beta chains below was sequenced from the same sample in a study of identical twins. TCRdb used MiXCR to reprocess the 5' RACE reads, holding one entry per CDR3 protein. Among some 250,000 distinct CDR3 sequences, 10% to 15% were seen once, and the ten largest hold 4% to 5%. These sequences were also reported in another study, on yellow fever vaccine responses in identical twins.

The sample was memory (CD45RO+) T cells sorted from blood. These receptors were collected from a woman between 18 and 30 years old in good health.

The V call is TRBV5-1, the J call TRBJ2-3, with D perhaps assigned TRBD1 or TRBD2 (5 bases each). This CDR3 comprises 17 residues. V shed 4 bases and J shed 3 bases, with 21 bases lying between them. Germline-derived CDR1 and CDR2 are SGHRS and YFSETQ. The CDR3 spells CASSPGNFREITDTQYF. The CDR3 DNA follows: TGCGCCAGCAGCCCGGGGAATTTCAGGGAGATAACAGATACGCAGTATTTT.

This clonotype was counted many times. The genes are TRBV2 and TRBJ2-1, with D unresolved. The V gene's germline CDR1 is SNHLY and CDR2 FYNNEI. The CDR3 extends over 15 amino acids. V lost 4 bases and J lost 0, with 10 bases in between. The CDR3 region is CASSGGRSSYNEQFF. The DNA of the CDR3 is TGTGCCAGCAGTGGTGGGCGGAGCTCCTACAATGAGCAGTTCTTC.

This clonotype occurred a few times. The chain links TRBV20-1 to TRBJ2-2, with D perhaps TRBD1 (5 bases). Germline loops: CDR1 DFQATT, CDR2 SNEGSKA (reference sequence). This CDR3 has 16 residues. Deletions cut 3 bases from V and 2 bases from J, with 16 bases between. The CDR3 DNA is TGCAGTGCTAGGCGAACACAGGTCCCCAACACCGGGGAGCTGTTTTTT. It codes for CSARRTQVPNTGELFF.

The chain couples TRBV20-1 to TRBJ2-5; D might be TRBD2 (5 bases). The germline V and J ends were trimmed by 2 bases and 0 bases, with 7 bases remaining between them. The germline V gene encodes CDR1 DFQATT and CDR2 SNEGSKA (reference sequence). This CDR3 region has 13 residues. CDR3 residues: CSARSGNQETQYF. In DNA, the CDR3 is TGCAGTGCTAGATCCGGGAACCAAGAGACCCAGTACTTC.

This clonotype was detected only a few times. The chain links TRBV6-1 to TRBJ2-7; 12 bases are shared with TRBD1. The CDR3 loop spans 14 amino acids. Germline V lookup: CDR1 MNHNS, CDR2 SASEGT. J was trimmed by 5 bases and V by 6 bases; bases with no gene match: 5. CDR3 amino acids: CASRTGTGGDEQYF. CDR3 DNA: TGTGCCAGCAGAACCGGGACAGGGGGCGACGAGCAGTACTTC.

This chain connects TRBV7-9 to TRBJ2-7, with a tentative D call TRBD1 (6 bases). CDR3 length: 14 amino acids. Between the trimmed V and J ends, which lost 4 bases and 5 bases, there was a span of 15 bases. In germline, CDR1 is SEHNR, CDR2 FQNEAQ (reference sequence). The CDR3 here is CASSSTGNQNEQYF. In DNA, the CDR3 is TGTGCCAGCAGCTCAACAGGGAACCAAAACGAGCAGTACTTC. Full variable domain (remainder filled in from reference TRBV7-9 and TRBJ2-7): DTGVSQNPRHKITKRGQNVTFRCDPISEHNRLYWYRQTLGQGPEFLTYFQNEAQLEKSRLLSDRFSAERPKGSFSTLEIQRTEQGDSAMYLCASSSTGNQNEQYFGPGTRLTVT.

The rearrangement links TRBV10-2 to TRBJ2-1, with D hard to call. CDR1 is WSHSY and CDR2 is SAAADI in the germline V gene. V was pared by 2 bases and J by 3 bases, with 11 bases between. The CDR3 length is 15 residues. CDR3 nucleotide sequence: TGCGCCAGCAGTGAGGGACCGACACACTACAATGAGCAGTTCTTC. It yields the protein CASSEGPTHYNEQFF.

This clonotype was counted once. The rearrangement uses TRBV5-6 and TRBJ1-4; TRBD1 is a possible D gene (5 bases). This CDR3 has 14 amino acids. Germline values: CDR1 SGHDT, CDR2 YYEEEE. V lost 0 bases, J lost 8 bases, and 11 bases lay in between. The CDR3 nucleotides are TGTGCCAGCAGCTTGGTTGGGGCTATGGAAAAACTGTTTTTT. This sequence encodes CASSLVGAMEKLFF.